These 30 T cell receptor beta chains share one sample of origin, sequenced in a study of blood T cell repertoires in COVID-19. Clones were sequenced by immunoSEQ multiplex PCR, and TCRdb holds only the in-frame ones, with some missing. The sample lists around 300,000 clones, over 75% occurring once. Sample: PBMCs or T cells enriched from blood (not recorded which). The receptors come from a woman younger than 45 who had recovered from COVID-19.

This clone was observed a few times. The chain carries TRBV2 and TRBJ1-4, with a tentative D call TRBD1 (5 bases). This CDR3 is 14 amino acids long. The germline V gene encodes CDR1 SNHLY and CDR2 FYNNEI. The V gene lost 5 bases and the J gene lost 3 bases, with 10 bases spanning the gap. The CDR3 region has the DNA TGTGCCAGCAGTAGGCAGGGTTCTAATGAAAAACTGTTTTTT. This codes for CASSRQGSNEKLFF.

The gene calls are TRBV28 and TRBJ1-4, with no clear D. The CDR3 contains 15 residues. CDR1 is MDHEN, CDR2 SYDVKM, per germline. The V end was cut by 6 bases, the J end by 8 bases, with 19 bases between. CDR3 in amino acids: CASSPAPGAGEKLFF. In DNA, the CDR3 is TGTGCCAGCAGCCCAGCCCCGGGCGCGGGGGAAAAACTGTTTTTT.

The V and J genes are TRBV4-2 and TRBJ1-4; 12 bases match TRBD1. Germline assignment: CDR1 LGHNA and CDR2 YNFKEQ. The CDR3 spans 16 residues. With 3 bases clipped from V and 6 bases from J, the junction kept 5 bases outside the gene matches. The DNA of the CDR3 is TGTGCCAGCAGCCAGATCGGGACAGGGGGCGATGAAAAACTGTTTTTT. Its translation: CASSQIGTGGDEKLFF.

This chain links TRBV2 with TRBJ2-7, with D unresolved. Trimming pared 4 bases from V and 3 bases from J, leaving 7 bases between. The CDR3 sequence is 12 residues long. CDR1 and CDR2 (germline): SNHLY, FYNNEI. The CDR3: CASSVGYYEQYF. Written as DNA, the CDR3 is TGTGCCAGCAGTGTGGGCTACTACGAGCAGTACTTC. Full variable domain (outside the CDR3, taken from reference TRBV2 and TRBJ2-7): EPEVTQTPSHQVTQMGQEVILRCVPISNHLYFYWYRQILGQKVEFLVSFYNNEISEKSEIFDDQFSVERPDGSNFTLKIRSTKLEDSAMYFCASSVGYYEQYFGPGTRLTVT.

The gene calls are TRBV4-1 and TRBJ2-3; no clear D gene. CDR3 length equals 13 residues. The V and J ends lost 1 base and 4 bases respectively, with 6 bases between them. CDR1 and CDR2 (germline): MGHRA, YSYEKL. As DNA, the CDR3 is TGCGCCAGCAGCCAAGGTCTAGCAGATACGCAGTATTTT. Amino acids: CASSQGLADTQYF.

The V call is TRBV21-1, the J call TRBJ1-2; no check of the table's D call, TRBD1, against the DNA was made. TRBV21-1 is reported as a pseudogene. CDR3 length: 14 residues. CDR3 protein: CASSKWDRGAGYTF. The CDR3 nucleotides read TGTGCCAGCAGCAAATGGGACAGGGGTGCGGGCTACACCTTC.

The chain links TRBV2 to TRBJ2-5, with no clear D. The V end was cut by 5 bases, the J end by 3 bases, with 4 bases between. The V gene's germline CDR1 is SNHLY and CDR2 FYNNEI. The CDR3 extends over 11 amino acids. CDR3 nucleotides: TGTGCCAGCAGTCGGGAAGAGACCCAGTACTTC. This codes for CASSREETQYF. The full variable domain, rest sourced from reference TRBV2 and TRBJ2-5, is EPEVTQTPSHQVTQMGQEVILRCVPISNHLYFYWYRQILGQKVEFLVSFYNNEISEKSEIFDDQFSVERPDGSNFTLKIRSTKLEDSAMYFCASSREETQYFGPGTRLLVL.

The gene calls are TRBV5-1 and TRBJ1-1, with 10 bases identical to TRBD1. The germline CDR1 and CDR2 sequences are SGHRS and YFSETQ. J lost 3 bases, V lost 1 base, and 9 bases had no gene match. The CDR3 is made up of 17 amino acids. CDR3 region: CASSLPGTGVGDTEAFF. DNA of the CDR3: TGCGCCAGCAGCTTGCCTGGGACAGGGGTGGGTGACACTGAAGCTTTCTTT.

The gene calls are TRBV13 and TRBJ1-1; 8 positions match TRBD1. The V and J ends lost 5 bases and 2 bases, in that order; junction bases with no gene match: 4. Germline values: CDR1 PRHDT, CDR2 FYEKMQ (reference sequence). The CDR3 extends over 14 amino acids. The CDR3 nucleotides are TGTGCCAGCAGCACAGGACAGGGTAACACTGAAGCTTTCTTT. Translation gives CASSTGQGNTEAFF. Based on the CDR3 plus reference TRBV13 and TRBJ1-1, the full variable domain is AAGVIQSPRHLIKEKRETATLKCYPIPRHDTVYWYQQGPGQDPQFLISFYEKMQSDKGSIPDRFSAQQFSDYHSELNMSSLELGDSALYFCASSTGQGNTEAFFGQGTRLTVV.

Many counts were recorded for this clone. The CDR3 DNA reads as TGTGCCTGGGGAGGGACAGGGATGAAAAAACTGTTTTTT. Its translation is CAWGGTGMKKLFF. The J gene is TRBJ1-4, the V gene TRBV30, with 9 bases aligning to TRBD1. Germline V lookup: CDR1 GTSNPN, CDR2 SVGIG (reference sequence). Trimming took 5 bases from V and 9 from J; bases not matched to a gene: 7. The CDR3 runs to 13 residues.

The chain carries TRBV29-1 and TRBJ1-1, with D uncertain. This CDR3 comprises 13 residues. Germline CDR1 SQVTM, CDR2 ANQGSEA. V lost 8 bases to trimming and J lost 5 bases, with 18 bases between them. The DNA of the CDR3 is TGCAGCACCGACTTGGGCGGGGAAACTGAAGCTTTCTTT. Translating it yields CSTDLGGETEAFF.

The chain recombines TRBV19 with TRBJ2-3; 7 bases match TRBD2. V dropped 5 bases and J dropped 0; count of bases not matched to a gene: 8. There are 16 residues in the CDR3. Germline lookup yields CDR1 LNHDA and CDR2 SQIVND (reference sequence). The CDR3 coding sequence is TGTGCCAGTAGTCCGGCGACTAGCACTAGCACAGATACGCAGTATTTT. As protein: CASSPATSTSTDTQYF.

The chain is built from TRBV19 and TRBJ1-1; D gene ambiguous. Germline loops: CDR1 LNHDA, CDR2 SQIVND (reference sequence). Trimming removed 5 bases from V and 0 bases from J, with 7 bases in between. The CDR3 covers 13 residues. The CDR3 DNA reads TGTGCCAGTAGTGGCGGAGTGAACACTGAAGCTTTCTTT. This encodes CASSGGVNTEAFF.

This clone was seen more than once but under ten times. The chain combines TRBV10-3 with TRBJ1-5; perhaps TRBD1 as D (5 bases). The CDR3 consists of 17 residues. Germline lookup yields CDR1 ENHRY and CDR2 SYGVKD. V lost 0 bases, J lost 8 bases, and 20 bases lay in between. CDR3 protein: CAISESSLTVWGKPQHF. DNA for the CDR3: TGTGCCATCAGTGAGTCCTCGTTGACAGTTTGGGGAAAGCCCCAGCATTTT.

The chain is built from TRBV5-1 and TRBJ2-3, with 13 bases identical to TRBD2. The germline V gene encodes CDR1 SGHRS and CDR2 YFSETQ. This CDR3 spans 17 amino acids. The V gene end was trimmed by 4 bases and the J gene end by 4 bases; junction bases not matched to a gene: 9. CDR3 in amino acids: CASSPLLAGGQPDTQYF. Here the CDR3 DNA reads TGCGCCAGCAGCCCCCTACTAGCGGGGGGGCAGCCAGATACGCAGTATTTT.

In DNA form, the CDR3 reads TGTGCCAGCAGCCTGAGGGGGCGGCATGGCTACACCTTC. It codes for CASSLRGRHGYTF. The chain combines TRBV21-1 with TRBJ1-2; TRBD1, as called in the table, went unchecked against the DNA. TRBV21-1 is tagged as a pseudogene. The CDR3 has 13 amino acids.

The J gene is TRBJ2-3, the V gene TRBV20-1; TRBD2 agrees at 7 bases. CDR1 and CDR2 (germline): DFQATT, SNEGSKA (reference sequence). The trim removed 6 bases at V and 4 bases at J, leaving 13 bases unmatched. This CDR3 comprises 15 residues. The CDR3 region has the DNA TGCAGTGCAAGTGGAGGGAGCGGGGCTTCAGATACGCAGTATTTT. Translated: CSASGGSGASDTQYF.

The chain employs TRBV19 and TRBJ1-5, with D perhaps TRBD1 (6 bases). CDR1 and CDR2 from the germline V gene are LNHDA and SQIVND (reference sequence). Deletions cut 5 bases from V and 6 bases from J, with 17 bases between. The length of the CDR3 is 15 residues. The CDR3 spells CASSQDREGSQPQHF. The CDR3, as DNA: TGTGCCAGTAGTCAGGACAGAGAAGGTAGTCAGCCCCAGCATTTT. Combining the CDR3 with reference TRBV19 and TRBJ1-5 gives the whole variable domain DGGITQSPKYLFRKEGQNVTLSCEQNLNHDAMYWYRQDPGQGLRLIYYSQIVNDFQKGDIAEGYSVSREKKESFPLTVTSAQKNPTAFYLCASSQDREGSQPQHFGDGTRLSIL.

This CDR3 reads CASRASSRSPNTIYF. For the CDR3, the DNA is TGCGCCAGCAGGGCTTCTAGTAGATCTCCAAACACCATATATTTT. The chain links TRBV10-1 to TRBJ1-3; D not resolved. Germline CDR1 WNHNN, CDR2 SYGVQD (reference sequence). This CDR3 has 15 residues. The ends were cut back, 6 bases at V and 6 bases at J, with 18 bases in the middle.

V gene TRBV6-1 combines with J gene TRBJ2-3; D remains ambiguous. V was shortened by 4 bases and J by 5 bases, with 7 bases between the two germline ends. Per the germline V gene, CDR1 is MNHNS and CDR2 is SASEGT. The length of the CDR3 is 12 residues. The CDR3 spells CASSVSGDTQYF. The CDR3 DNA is TGTGCCAGCAGTGTATCGGGAGATACGCAGTATTTT.

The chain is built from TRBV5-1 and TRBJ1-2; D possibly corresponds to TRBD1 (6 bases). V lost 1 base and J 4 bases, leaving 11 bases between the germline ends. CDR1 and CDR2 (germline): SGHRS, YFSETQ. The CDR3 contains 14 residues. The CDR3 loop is CASSLSGTSYGYTF. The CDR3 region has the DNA TGCGCCAGCAGCTTGTCCGGGACATCCTATGGCTACACCTTC.

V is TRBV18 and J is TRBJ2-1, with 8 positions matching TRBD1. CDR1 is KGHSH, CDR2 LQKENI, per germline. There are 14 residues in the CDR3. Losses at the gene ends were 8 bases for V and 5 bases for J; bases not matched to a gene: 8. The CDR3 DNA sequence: TGTGCCAGCAAGACAGGGGCCGCCGACAATGAGCAGTTCTTC. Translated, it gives CASKTGAADNEQFF.

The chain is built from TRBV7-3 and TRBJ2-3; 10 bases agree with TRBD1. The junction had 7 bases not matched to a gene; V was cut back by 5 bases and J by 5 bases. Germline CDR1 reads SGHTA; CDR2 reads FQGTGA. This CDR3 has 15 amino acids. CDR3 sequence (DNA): TGTGCCAGCAGCCGGGACAGGGGATGGCAAGATACGCAGTATTTT. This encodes CASSRDRGWQDTQYF.

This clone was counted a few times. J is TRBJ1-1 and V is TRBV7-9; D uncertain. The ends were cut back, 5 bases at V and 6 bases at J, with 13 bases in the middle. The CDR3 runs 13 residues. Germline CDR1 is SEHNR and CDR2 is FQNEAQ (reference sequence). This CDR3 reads CASSPTAGAEAFF. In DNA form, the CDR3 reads TGTGCCAGCAGCCCGACCGCGGGAGCTGAAGCTTTCTTT.

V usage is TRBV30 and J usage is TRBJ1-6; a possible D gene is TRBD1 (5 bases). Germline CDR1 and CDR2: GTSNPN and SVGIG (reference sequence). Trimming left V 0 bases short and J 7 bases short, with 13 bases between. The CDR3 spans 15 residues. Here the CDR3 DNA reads TGTGCCTGGAGTGTAAAAGGGGTCGGGAATTCACCCCTCCACTTT. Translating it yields CAWSVKGVGNSPLHF.

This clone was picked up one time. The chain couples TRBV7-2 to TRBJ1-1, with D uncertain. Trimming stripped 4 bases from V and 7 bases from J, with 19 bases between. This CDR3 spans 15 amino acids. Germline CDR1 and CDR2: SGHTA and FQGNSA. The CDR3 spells CASSSGSGITLEAFF. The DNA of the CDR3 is TGTGCCAGCAGCTCCGGATCGGGGATAACCCTTGAAGCTTTCTTT.

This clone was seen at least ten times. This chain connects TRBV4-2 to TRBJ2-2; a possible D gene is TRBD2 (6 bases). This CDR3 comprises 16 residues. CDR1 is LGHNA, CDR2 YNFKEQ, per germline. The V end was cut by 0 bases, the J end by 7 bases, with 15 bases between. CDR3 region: CASSQEAQWGVGELFF. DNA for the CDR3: TGTGCCAGCAGCCAAGAAGCCCAGTGGGGGGTCGGGGAGCTGTTTTTT.

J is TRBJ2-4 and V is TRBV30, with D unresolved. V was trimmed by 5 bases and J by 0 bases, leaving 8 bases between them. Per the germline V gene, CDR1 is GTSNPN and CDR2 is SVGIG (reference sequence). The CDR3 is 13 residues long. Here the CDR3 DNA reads TGTGCCTGGGCACAGATAGCCAAAAACATTCAGTACTTC. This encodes CAWAQIAKNIQYF.

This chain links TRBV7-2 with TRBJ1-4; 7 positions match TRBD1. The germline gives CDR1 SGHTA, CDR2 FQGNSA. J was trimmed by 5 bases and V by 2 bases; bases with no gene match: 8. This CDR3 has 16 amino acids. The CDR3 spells CASSLSTGAGNEKLFF. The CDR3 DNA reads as TGTGCCAGCAGCTTATCCACAGGGGCAGGGAATGAAAAACTGTTTTTT.

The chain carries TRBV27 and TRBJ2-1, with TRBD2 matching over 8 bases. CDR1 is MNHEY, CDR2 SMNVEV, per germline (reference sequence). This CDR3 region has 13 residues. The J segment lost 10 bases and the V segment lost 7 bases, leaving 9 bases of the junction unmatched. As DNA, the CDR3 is TGTGCCAGCACCAACAGCGGGAGTGGGGAGCAGTTCTTC. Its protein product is CASTNSGSGEQFF.